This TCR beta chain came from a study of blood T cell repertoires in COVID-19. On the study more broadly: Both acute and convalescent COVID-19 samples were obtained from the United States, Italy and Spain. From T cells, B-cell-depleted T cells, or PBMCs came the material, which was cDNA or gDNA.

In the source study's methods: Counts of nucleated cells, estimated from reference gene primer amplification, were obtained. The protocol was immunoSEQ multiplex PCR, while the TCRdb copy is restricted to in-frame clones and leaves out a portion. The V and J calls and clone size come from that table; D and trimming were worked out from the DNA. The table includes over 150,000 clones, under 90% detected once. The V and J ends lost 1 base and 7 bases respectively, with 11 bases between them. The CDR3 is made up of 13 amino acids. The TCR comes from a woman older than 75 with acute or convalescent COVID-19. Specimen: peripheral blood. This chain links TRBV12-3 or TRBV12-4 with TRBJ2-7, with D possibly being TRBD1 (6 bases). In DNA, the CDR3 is TGTGCCAGCAGTTTAGGGGGGCTGAAAGAGCAGTACTTC. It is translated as CASSLGGLKEQYF.